This paragraph covers one T cell receptor (beta chain) sequence. What it binds is unknown. Profiled with immunoSEQ multiplex PCR; TCRdb holds only in-frame clones, not every one. The sample holds about 200,000 clones; 93% are singletons and the top ten take approximately 1%. The V gene's germline CDR1 is MNHEY and CDR2 SMNVEV (reference sequence). The CDR3 length is 12 residues. V shed 5 bases and J shed 7 bases, with 9 bases lying between them. The source of the sample is a study of T cell responses to AZD1222 COVID-19 vaccine. General observations from the study: Repertoire collection took place solely once the T cell response had peaked. Spike-specific TCR breadth rose after two AZD1222 doses, and depth rose as well.

The receptor was derived from an adult who received the AZD1222 COVID-19 vaccine. The J gene is TRBJ2-1, the V gene TRBV27; D remains unclear. The sample in question was peripheral blood, obtained 28 days after the second AZD1222 dose. For the CDR3, the DNA is TGTGCCAGCAGTGTACGATTAAATGAGCAGTTCTTC. Protein product: CASSVRLNEQFF.